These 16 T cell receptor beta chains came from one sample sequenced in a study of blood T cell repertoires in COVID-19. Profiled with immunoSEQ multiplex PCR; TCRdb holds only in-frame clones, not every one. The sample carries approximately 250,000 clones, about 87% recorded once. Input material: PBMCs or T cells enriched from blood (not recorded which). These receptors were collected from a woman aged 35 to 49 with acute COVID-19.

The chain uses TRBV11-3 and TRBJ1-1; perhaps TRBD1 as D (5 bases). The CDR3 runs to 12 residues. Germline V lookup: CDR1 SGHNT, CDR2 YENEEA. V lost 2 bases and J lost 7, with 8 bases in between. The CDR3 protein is CASSLWGREAFF. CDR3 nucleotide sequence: TGTGCCAGCAGCTTATGGGGCCGTGAAGCTTTCTTT.

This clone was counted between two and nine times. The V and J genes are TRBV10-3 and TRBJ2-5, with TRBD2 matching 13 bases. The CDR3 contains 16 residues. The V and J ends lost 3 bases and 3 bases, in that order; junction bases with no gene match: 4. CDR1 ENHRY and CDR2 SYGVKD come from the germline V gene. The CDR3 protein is CAISDGLAGAEETQYF. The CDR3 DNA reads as TGTGCCATCAGTGACGGACTAGCGGGAGCTGAAGAGACCCAGTACTTC.

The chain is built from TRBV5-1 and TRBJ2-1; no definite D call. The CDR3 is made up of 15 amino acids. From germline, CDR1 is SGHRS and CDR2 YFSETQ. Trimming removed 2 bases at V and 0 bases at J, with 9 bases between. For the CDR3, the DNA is TGCGCCAGCAGCTTCACGGAGAGCTCCTACAATGAGCAGTTCTTC. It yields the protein CASSFTESSYNEQFF.

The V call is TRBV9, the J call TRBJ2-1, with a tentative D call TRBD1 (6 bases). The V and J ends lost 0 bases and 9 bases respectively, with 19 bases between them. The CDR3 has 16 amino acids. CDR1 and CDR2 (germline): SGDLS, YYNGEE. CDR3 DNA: TGTGCCAGCAGCGTAGGCAGGGCGGTGCTAGGGGGTGAGCAGTTCTTC. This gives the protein CASSVGRAVLGGEQFF.

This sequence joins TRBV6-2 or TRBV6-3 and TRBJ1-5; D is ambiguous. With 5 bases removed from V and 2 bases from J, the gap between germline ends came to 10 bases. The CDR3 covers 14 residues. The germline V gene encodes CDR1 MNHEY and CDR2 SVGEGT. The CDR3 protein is CASSNYRGNQPQHF. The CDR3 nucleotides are TGTGCCAGCAGTAACTACCGCGGCAATCAGCCCCAGCATTTT.

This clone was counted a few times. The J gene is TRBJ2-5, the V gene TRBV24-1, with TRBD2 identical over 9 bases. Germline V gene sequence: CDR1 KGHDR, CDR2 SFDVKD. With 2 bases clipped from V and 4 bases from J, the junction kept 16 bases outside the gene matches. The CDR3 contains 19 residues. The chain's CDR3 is CATSDSPGAGGLLGETQYF. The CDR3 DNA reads TGTGCCACCAGTGATTCCCCTGGGGCGGGAGGGCTGCTTGGAGAGACCCAGTACTTC.

CDR3 sequence: CASSQDLGARYGYTF. CDR3 DNA: TGTGCCAGCAGCCAAGATCTGGGGGCGCGGTATGGCTACACCTTC. The gene calls are TRBV3-1 (or the pseudogene TRBV3-2) and TRBJ1-2; tentatively, D is TRBD1 (6 bases). The V end was cut by 0 bases, the J end by 5 bases, with 13 bases between. The germline gives CDR1 LGHDT, CDR2 YNNKEL (reference sequence). The CDR3 runs to 15 residues.

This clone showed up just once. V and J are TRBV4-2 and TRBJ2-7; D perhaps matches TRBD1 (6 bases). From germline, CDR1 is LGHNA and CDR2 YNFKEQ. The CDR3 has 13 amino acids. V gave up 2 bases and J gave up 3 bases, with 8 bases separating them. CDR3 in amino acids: CASSQQGRYEQYF. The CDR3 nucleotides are TGTGCCAGCAGCCAACAGGGGCGCTACGAGCAGTACTTC.

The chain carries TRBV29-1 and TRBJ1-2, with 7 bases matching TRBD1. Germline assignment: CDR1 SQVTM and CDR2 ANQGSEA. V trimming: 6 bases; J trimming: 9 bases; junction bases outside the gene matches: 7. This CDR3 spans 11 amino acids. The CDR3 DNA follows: TGCAGCGTCCTAGGGGGCCAAAGCTACACCTTC. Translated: CSVLGGQSYTF.

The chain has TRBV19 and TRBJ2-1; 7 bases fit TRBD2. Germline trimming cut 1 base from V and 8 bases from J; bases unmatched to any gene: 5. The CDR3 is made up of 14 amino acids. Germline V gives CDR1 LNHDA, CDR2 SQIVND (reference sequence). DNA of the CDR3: TGTGCCAGTAGTATAGGGAGCGGGACCCATGAGCAGTTCTTC. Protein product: CASSIGSGTHEQFF.

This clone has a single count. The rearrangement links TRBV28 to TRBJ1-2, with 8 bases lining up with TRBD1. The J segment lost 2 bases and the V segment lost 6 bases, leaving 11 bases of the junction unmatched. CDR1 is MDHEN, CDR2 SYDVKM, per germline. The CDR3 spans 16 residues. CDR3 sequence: CASSFQGALQNYGYTF. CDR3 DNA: TGTGCCAGCAGCTTTCAGGGGGCGCTTCAGAACTATGGCTACACCTTC.

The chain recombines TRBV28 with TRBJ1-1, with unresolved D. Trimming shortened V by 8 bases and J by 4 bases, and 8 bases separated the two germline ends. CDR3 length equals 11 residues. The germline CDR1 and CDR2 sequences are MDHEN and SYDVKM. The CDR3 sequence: CASLRGTEAFF. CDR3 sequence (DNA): TGTGCCAGCCTGCGGGGCACTGAAGCTTTCTTT. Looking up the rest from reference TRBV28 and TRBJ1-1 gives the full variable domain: DVKVTQSSRYLVKRTGEKVFLECVQDMDHENMFWYRQDPGLGLRLIYFSYDVKMKEKGDIPEGYSVSREKKERFSLILESASTNQTSMYLCASLRGTEAFFGQGTRLTVV.

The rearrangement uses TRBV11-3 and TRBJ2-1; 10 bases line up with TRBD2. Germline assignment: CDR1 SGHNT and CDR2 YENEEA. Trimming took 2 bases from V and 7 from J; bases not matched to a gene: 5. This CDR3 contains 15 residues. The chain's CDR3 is CASSLTSGAGNEQFF. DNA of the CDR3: TGTGCCAGCAGCTTAACTAGCGGGGCCGGGAATGAGCAGTTCTTC. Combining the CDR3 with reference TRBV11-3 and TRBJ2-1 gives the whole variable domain EAGVVQSPRYKIIEKKQPVAFWCNPISGHNTLYWYLQNLGQGPELLIRYENEEAVDDSQLPKDRFSAERLKGVDSTLKIQPAELGDSAVYLCASSLTSGAGNEQFFGPGTRLTVL.

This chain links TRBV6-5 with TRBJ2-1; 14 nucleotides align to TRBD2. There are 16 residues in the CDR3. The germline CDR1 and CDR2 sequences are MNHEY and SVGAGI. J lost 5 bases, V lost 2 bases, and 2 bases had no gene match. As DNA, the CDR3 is TGTGCCAGCAGTTACGCGGGACTAGCGGGAGACAATGAGCAGTTCTTC. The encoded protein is CASSYAGLAGDNEQFF.

Here the CDR3 DNA reads TGCGCCAGCAGCTCGATTACCAGGGGGCCTAGGAACACTGAAGCTTTCTTT. It codes for CASSSITRGPRNTEAFF. The rearrangement joins TRBV5-1 to TRBJ1-1; 8 nucleotides line up with TRBD1. The CDR3 extends over 17 amino acids. Looked up from germline, CDR1 is SGHRS and CDR2 is YFSETQ. V shed 3 bases, J shed 1 base, and the junction held 11 bases outside the gene matches.

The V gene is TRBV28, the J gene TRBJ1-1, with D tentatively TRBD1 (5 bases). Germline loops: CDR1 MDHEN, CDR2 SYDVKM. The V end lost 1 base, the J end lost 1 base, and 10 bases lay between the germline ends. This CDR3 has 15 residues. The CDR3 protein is CASSLSYGGNTEAFF. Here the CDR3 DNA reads TGTGCCAGCAGTTTATCATACGGGGGGAACACTGAAGCTTTCTTT. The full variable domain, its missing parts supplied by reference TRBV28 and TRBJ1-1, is DVKVTQSSRYLVKRTGEKVFLECVQDMDHENMFWYRQDPGLGLRLIYFSYDVKMKEKGDIPEGYSVSREKKERFSLILESASTNQTSMYLCASSLSYGGNTEAFFGQGTRLTVV.